The clone carrying this T cell receptor beta chain was seen many times. No antigen is known for it. This record belongs to a study of T-cell reconstitution after alpha-beta-depleted transplantation in children. Study-wide findings and caveats: Some patients owed their high day-60 TCRbeta diversity to surviving recipient T cells and thymic progenitors.

A library of TCRbeta sequences, prepared with unique molecular identifiers, was generated. TCRdb analysed the PCR reads with MiXCR anew, one entry per CDR3 protein. The sample yields about 980,000 distinct CDR3 sequences, about 29% seen once. CDR1 is SGHRS and CDR2 is YFSETQ in the germline V gene. Trimming left V 2 bases short and J 6 bases short, with 6 bases between. This CDR3 is 12 amino acids long. Sample: PBMCs, mostly from graft donor cells, taken 360 days after TCRalphabeta/CD19-depleted stem cell transplant. The rearrangement uses TRBV5-1 and TRBJ2-1, with D perhaps matching TRBD1 (5 bases). This receptor was identified in a boy younger than two who had a stem cell transplant for SCID, so the T cells may come from the graft donor. The CDR3 coding sequence is TGCGCCAGCAGCTTCACAGGCAATGAGCAGTTCTTC. This encodes CASSFTGNEQFF.